This TCR beta chain was sequenced during a study of response to subunit inactivated influenza vaccine. Study-wide results and caveats: Each seasonal influenza vaccination recruits few new T cells, the authors suggested.

In its sample, this clonotype was seen many times. What it binds is not known. TCRdb passed the RT-PCR reads through MiXCR, listing each CDR3 protein once. This table has some 600,000 distinct CDR3 sequences, 12% to 15% appearing once. The receptor's source is a man between 50 and 59 years old who received an inactivated influenza vaccine. The sample was PBMCs from blood, taken less than 15 days before vaccination.

CDR3 coding DNA: TGTGCCAGCAGTCTCGGACTAGCGGGAGTCTATGAGCAGTTCTTC. The encoded protein is CASSLGLAGVYEQFF. The chain joins TRBV28 to TRBJ2-1; 13 nucleotides line up with TRBD2. V dropped 5 bases and J dropped 8; count of bases not matched to a gene: 6. From germline, CDR1 is MDHEN and CDR2 SYDVKM. The CDR3 covers 15 residues.